This T cell receptor beta chain stems from a study of blood T cells in healthy people across ages. At least ten counts were recorded for this clonotype. Combining a sample-barcoded 5' primer with a J-beta primer mix, a second PCR ran for about 7 to 11 cycles. TCRdb reprocessed the 5' RACE reads via MiXCR and lists one record per CDR3 protein. The sample carries roughly 500,000 distinct CDR3 sequences, less than 25% recorded once. Germline V lookup: CDR1 LGHNA, CDR2 YSLEER. Trimming took 4 bases from V and 5 from J; bases not matched to a gene: 7. There are 14 residues in the CDR3. In addition, the sample was reused for a study of T cells of mothers and their children.

Specimen: blood. The chain couples TRBV4-3 to TRBJ2-5, with 7 bases matching TRBD2. The sequence derives from a boy between 10 and 17 years old in good health. This chain's CDR3 is CASSPQRGDETQYF. The CDR3 DNA reads as TGCGCCAGCAGCCCCCAACGGGGGGATGAGACCCAGTACTTC.